This T cell receptor (beta chain) was sequenced in a study of cytomegalovirus exposure and HLA in healthy donors. The CDR3 loop spans 16 amino acids. Trimming at V came to 2 bases and at J to 2 bases, leaving 5 bases not matched to a gene. Germline-derived CDR1 and CDR2 are MDHEN and SYDVKM. The sample holds a few counts of this clone. Primers included in the PCR were 60 Vbeta and 13 Jbeta primers. Sequencing was performed with immunoSEQ multiplex PCR; in TCRdb, only in-frame clones are kept and a portion is missing. The repertoire holds around 100,000 clones, with 65% to 80% as singletons. The sequenced material came from PBMCs. This receptor was obtained from a woman in her forties or fifties in good health and CMV-seropositive. This rearrangement joins TRBV28 to TRBJ2-3; TRBD2 aligns across 9 bases. For the CDR3, the DNA is TGTGCCAGCAGTTTAGCGGCTAGCGGGACCACAGATACGCAGTATTTT. Protein sequence: CASSLAASGTTDTQYF.